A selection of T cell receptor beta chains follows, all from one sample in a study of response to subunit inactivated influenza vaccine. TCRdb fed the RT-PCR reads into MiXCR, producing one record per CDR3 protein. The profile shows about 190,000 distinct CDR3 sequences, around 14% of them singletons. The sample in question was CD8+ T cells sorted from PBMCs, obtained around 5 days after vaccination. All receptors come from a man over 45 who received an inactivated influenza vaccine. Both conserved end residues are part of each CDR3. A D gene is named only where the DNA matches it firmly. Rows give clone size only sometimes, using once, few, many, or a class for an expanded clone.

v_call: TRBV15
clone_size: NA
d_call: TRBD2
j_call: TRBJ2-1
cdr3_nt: TGTGCCACCAGCAGAGACGAGCGGGGCTACAATGAGCAGTTCTTC
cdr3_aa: CATSRDERGYNEQFF

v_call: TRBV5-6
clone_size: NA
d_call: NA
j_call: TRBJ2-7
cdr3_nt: TGTGCCAGCAGCACCAACCACGAGCAGTACTTC
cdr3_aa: CASSTNHEQYF

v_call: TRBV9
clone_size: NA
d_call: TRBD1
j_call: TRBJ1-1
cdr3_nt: TGTGCCAGCAGCGAACCGGGACAGGGTTTTCGCACTGAAGCTTTCTTT
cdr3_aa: CASSEPGQGFRTEAFF

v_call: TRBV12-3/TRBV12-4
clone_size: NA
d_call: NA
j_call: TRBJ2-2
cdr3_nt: TGTGCCAGCAGTTTGAACAGGGAGGACACCGGGGAGCTGTTTTTT
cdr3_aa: CASSLNREDTGELFF

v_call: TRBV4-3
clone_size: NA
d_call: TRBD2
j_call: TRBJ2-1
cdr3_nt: TGCGCCAGCAGCCAAGACGGACTAGCGGGGGGCTACAATGAGCAGTTCTTC
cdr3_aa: CASSQDGLAGGYNEQFF

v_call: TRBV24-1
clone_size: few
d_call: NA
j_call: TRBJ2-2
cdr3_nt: TGTGCCACCAGTGATTTCCTAGCTTCCGGGGAGCTGTTTTTT
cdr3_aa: CATSDFLASGELFF

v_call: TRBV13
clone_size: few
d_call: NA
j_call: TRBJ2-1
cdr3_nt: TGTGCCAGCAGCTTAGATCGAGCGGGCTACAATGAGCAGTTCTTC
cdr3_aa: CASSLDRAGYNEQFF

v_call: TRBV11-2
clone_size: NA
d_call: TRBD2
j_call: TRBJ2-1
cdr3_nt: TGTGCCAGCAGCTTAGTCCAGACTAGCGGGGGTTACAATGAGCAGTTCTTC
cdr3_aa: CASSLVQTSGGYNEQFF

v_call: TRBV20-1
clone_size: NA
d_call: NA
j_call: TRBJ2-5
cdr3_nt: TGCAGTGCTAGAGATCTCGGGCAGGGACAAGAGACCCAGTACTTC
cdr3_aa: CSARDLGQGQETQYF

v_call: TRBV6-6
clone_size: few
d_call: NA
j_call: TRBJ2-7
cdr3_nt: TGTGCCAGCAAGGGGGACGACGAGCAGTACTTC
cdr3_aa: CASKGDDEQYF

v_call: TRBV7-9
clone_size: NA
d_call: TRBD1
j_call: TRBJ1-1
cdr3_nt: TGTGCCAGCAGCTTAGAGTTTGGACAGGGGATACCTGAAGCTTTCTTT
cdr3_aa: CASSLEFGQGIPEAFF

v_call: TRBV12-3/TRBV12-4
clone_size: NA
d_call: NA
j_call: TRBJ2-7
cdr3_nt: TGTGCCAGCAGTTTTATAGGGAGGACCTACGAGCAGTACTTC
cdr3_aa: CASSFIGRTYEQYF

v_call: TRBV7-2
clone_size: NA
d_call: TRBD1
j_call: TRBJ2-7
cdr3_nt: TGTGCCAGCAGCTTAGCCAGTTACGGGACAGCCTACGAGCAGTACTTC
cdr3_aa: CASSLASYGTAYEQYF

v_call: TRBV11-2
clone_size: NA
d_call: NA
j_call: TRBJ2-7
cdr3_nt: TGTGCCAGCAGCTTCGGGCTAGTTGGCGAGCAGTACTTC
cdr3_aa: CASSFGLVGEQYF

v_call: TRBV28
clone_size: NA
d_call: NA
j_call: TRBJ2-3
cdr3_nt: TGTGCCAGCAGTCAGGTTCACAGGGAGGTTGAAGATACGCAGTATTTT
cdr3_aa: CASSQVHREVEDTQYF

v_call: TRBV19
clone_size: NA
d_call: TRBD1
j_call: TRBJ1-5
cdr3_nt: TGTGCCAGTAGTTGGACAGGGGGAAGTCAGCCCCAGCATTTT
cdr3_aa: CASSWTGGSQPQHF

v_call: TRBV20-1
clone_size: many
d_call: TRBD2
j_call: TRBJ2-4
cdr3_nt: TGCAGTGCTAGCGGGGGGGTGGATAAAAACATTCAGTACTTC
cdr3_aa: CSASGGVDKNIQYF

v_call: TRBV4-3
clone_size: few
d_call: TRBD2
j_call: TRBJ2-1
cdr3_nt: TGCGCCAGCAGCCAAGATATCCAGCGGGAGCACAATGAGCAGTTCTTC
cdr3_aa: CASSQDIQREHNEQFF

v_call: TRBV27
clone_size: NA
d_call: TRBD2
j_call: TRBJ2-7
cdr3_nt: TGTGCCAGCAGCTCCCTAGCGGGAGATCCCTACGAGCAGTACTTC
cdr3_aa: CASSSLAGDPYEQYF

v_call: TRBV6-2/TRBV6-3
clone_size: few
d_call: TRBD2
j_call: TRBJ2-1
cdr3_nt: TGTGCCAGCAGTTACTCTAGGACTAGCGGGCTGCACAATGAGCAGTTCTTC
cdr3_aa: CASSYSRTSGLHNEQFF

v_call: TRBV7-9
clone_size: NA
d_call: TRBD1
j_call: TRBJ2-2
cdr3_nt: TGTGCCAGCAGCTCGTCCCGGGACAGGAGAAACACCGGGGAGCTGTTTTTT
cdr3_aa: CASSSSRDRRNTGELFF

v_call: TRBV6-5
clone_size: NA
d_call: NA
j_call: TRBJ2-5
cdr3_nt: TGTGCCAGCAGTTACAGGGGGCAAGAGACCCAGTACTTC
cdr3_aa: CASSYRGQETQYF

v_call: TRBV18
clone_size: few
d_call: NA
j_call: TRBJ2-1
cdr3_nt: TGTGCCAGCTCACCAAAGGCTCACAGGGTAGAAGGCTACAATGAGCAGTTCTTC
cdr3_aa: CASSPKAHRVEGYNEQFF

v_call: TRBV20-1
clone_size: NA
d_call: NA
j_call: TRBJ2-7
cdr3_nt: TGCAGTGCTAGAGTTCTGGGGCAGGGATCAGACGAGCAGTACTTC
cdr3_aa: CSARVLGQGSDEQYF

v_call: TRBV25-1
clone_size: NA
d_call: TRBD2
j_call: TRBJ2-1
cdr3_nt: TGTGCCAGCAGTGAATCGACTAGCGTATACAATGAGCAGTTCTTC
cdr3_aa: CASSESTSVYNEQFF

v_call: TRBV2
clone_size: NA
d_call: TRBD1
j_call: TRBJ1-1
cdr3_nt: TGTGCCAGCAGGGACCACTTAACAGGGGTGACTGAAGCTTTCTTT
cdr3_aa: CASRDHLTGVTEAFF

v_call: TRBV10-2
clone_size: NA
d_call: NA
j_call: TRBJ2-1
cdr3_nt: TGCGCCAGCAGAATGGACGGAATCTACAATGAGCAGTTCTTC
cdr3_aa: CASRMDGIYNEQFF